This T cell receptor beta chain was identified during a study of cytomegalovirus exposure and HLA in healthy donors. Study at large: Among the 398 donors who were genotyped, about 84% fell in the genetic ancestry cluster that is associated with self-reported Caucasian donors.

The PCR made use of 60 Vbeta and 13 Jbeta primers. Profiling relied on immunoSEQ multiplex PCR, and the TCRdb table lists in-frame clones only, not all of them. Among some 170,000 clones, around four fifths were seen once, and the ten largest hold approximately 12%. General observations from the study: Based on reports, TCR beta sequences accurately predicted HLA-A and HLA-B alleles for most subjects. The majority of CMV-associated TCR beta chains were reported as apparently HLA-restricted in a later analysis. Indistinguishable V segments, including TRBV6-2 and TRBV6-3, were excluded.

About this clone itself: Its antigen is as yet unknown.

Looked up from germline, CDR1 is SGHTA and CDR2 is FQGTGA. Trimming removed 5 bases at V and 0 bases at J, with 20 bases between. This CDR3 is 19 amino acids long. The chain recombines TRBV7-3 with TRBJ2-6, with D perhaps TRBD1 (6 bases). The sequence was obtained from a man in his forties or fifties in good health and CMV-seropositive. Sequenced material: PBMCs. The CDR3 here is CASSRTQFTGNSGANVLTF. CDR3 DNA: TGTGCCAGCAGCCGCACCCAATTTACAGGGAACTCTGGGGCCAACGTCCTGACTTTC.